Following are 9 T cell receptor beta chains from one sample sequenced in a study of T cell responses to AZD1222 COVID-19 vaccine. Repertoires were generated with immunoSEQ multiplex PCR, while TCRdb's copy carries only in-frame clones and drops some. This table holds 100,000 to 150,000 clones, around 87% found once. The source material was peripheral blood, sampled on day 0 of AZD1222 vaccination. The receptors here all came from an adult in good health.

This clone was observed once. The genes are TRBV6-2 or TRBV6-3 and TRBJ1-4; no clear D gene. Trimming removed 5 bases from V and 11 bases from J, with 9 bases in between. Germline CDR1 MNHEY, CDR2 SVGEGT. The CDR3 is 11 residues long. CDR3: CASSRWNKLFF. The CDR3 DNA sequence: TGTGCCAGCAGTCGATGGAATAAACTGTTTTTT.

This clone came up once. The chain is built from TRBV4-2 and TRBJ1-1, with D unresolved. The CDR3 has 14 amino acids. The V and J ends lost 3 bases and 1 base respectively, with 9 bases between them. Germline CDR1 reads LGHNA; CDR2 reads YNFKEQ. As DNA, the CDR3 is TGTGCCAGCAGCCACCCCCGGGGGAACACTGAAGCTTTCTTT. Translated, it gives CASSHPRGNTEAFF.

The table lists this clone with a few counts. The chain employs TRBV7-8 and TRBJ1-1, with D perhaps TRBD1 (5 bases). CDR1 is SGHVS and CDR2 is FQNEAQ in the germline V gene. Trimming removed 4 bases from V and 4 bases from J, with 13 bases in between. The CDR3 is 14 residues long. The CDR3 DNA reads TGTGCCAGCAGCTATCGAGGGGTTGCCACTGAAGCTTTCTTT. Protein sequence: CASSYRGVATEAFF.

The chain has TRBV5-1 and TRBJ2-5; D is tentatively TRBD1 or TRBD2 (6 bases each). The CDR3 is made up of 15 amino acids. From germline, CDR1 is SGHRS and CDR2 YFSETQ. V was pared by 0 bases and J by 5 bases, with 14 bases between. The CDR3 is CASSLAVGGLETQYF. The CDR3 nucleotides are TGCGCCAGCAGCTTGGCCGTTGGGGGGCTCGAGACCCAGTACTTC.

The V and J genes are TRBV11-3 and TRBJ2-1; weak D call: TRBD1 (5 bases). Germline V gene data show CDR1 as SGHNT and CDR2 as YENEEA. Trimming took 1 base from V and 5 from J, leaving 9 bases between them. CDR3 length: 14 amino acids. CDR3 DNA sequence: TGTGCCAGCAGCTTAGGTGGGGCAAACAATGAGCAGTTCTTC. Protein product: CASSLGGANNEQFF.

The V gene is TRBV9, the J gene TRBJ1-6; the D gene is possibly TRBD1 (6 bases). The CDR3 extends over 15 amino acids. V gave up 0 bases and J gave up 6 bases, with 10 bases separating them. In germline, CDR1 is SGDLS, CDR2 YYNGEE. Here the CDR3 reads CASSVEAQGNSPLHF. In DNA, the CDR3 is TGTGCCAGCAGCGTAGAGGCACAGGGTAATTCACCCCTCCACTTT.

This clone occurred a few times. The CDR3 spells CASSPGDTYEQYF. The CDR3, as DNA: TGCGCCAGCAGTCCCGGAGATACCTACGAGCAGTACTTC. The chain employs TRBV4-1 and TRBJ2-7; D is unresolved. Germline CDR1 MGHRA, CDR2 YSYEKL. The V gene lost 6 bases and the J gene lost 2 bases, with 11 bases spanning the gap. The CDR3 runs to 13 residues.

This clone turned up a few times. This chain uses TRBV18 with TRBJ2-3, with D perhaps matching TRBD1 (5 bases). Germline values: CDR1 KGHSH, CDR2 LQKENI. The CDR3 runs to 13 residues. V was clipped by 5 bases and J by 1 base, with 7 bases between them. Here the CDR3 DNA reads TGTGCCAGCTCATCCAGGGGCACAGATACGCAGTATTTT. This codes for CASSSRGTDTQYF.

V and J are TRBV7-8 and TRBJ2-5, with 7 positions matching TRBD2. V shed 5 bases, J shed 4 bases, and the junction held 37 bases outside the gene matches. Germline V gene sequence: CDR1 SGHVS, CDR2 FQNEAQ. This CDR3 has 24 residues. The CDR3 is CASSPAPKVPPPRDGGGSVETQYF. The CDR3 nucleotides are TGTGCCAGCAGCCCCGCCCCTAAAGTCCCTCCTCCGCGGGATGGGGGAGGGTCCGTAGAGACCCAGTACTTC.